These T cell receptor beta chains were read from a single sample in a study of CD8+ T cells in alopecia areata. Sequencing was performed with immunoSEQ multiplex PCR; in TCRdb, only in-frame clones are kept and a portion is missing. The table lists 40,000 to 50,000 clones, 55% to 75% of them singletons. The sequencing here drew on CD8+ T cells sorted from blood, taken at week 4, from a patient treated with tofacitinib. These receptors all stem from a human donor with alopecia areata. CDR3s include the opening cysteine and the closing phenylalanine or tryptophan. D genes are given only for firm matches. Clone size is stated in some rows and not others, as once, few, many or a class when expanded.

v_gene: TRBV7-9
abundance: .
j_gene: TRBJ2-3
d_gene: .
CDR3aa: CASSLANTDTQYF
CDR3nt: TGTGCCAGCAGCTTAGCGAACACAGATACGCAGTATTTT

v_gene: TRBV23-1
abundance: few
j_gene: TRBJ2-7
d_gene: .
CDR3aa: CASSQSSPTLTYEQYF
CDR3nt: TGCGCCAGCAGTCAATCCAGTCCGACTCTAACCTACGAGCAGTACTTC

v_gene: TRBV2
abundance: .
j_gene: TRBJ2-3
d_gene: TRBD2
CDR3aa: CASSPRLAENTDTQYF
CDR3nt: TGTGCCAGCAGCCCGAGACTAGCGGAGAACACAGATACGCAGTATTTT

v_gene: TRBV27
abundance: .
j_gene: TRBJ2-5
d_gene: .
CDR3aa: CASSLLSGDETQYF
CDR3nt: TGTGCCAGCAGTTTACTTTCAGGGGACGAGACCCAGTACTTC

v_gene: TRBV27
abundance: .
j_gene: TRBJ2-3
d_gene: .
CDR3aa: CASSPGTASTDTQYF
CDR3nt: TGTGCCAGCAGTCCCGGGACGGCTAGCACAGATACGCAGTATTTT

v_gene: TRBV29-1
abundance: .
j_gene: TRBJ1-1
d_gene: .
CDR3aa: CSVDRAEAFF
CDR3nt: TGCAGCGTTGACAGGGCTGAAGCTTTCTTT

v_gene: TRBV30
abundance: .
j_gene: TRBJ2-7
d_gene: .
CDR3aa: CAWSGPQTVDF
CDR3nt: TGTGCCTGGAGTGGACCCCAGACGGTAGACTTC

v_gene: TRBV6-6
abundance: .
j_gene: TRBJ1-1
d_gene: .
CDR3aa: CASSPAEGPTEAFF
CDR3nt: TGTGCCAGCAGTCCCGCCGAAGGGCCCACTGAAGCTTTCTTT

v_gene: TRBV4-3
abundance: few
j_gene: TRBJ2-5
d_gene: .
CDR3aa: CASSQDYEGDQETQYF
CDR3nt: TGCGCCAGCAGCCAAGATTATGAGGGGGATCAAGAGACCCAGTACTTC

v_gene: TRBV30
abundance: few
j_gene: TRBJ2-2
d_gene: .
CDR3aa: CAWSVPGMDGELFF
CDR3nt: TGTGCCTGGAGTGTACCGGGTATGGACGGGGAGCTGTTTTTT

v_gene: TRBV29-1
abundance: .
j_gene: TRBJ2-2
d_gene: .
CDR3aa: CSAMQTGELFF
CDR3nt: TGCAGCGCGATGCAAACCGGGGAGCTGTTTTTT

v_gene: TRBV4-3
abundance: .
j_gene: TRBJ2-7
d_gene: .
CDR3aa: CASSQDADSTYEQYF
CDR3nt: TGCGCCAGCAGCCAAGACGCGGACAGCACCTACGAGCAGTACTTC

v_gene: TRBV10-3
abundance: few
j_gene: TRBJ1-1
d_gene: .
CDR3aa: CAISVGSTEAFF
CDR3nt: TGTGCCATCAGTGTTGGTAGCACTGAAGCTTTCTTT

v_gene: TRBV29-1
abundance: .
j_gene: TRBJ1-1
d_gene: TRBD1
CDR3aa: CSVGQGRNTEAFF
CDR3nt: TGCAGCGTCGGACAGGGGAGGAACACTGAAGCTTTCTTT

v_gene: TRBV30
abundance: few
j_gene: TRBJ1-4
d_gene: .
CDR3aa: CAWSGEKLFF
CDR3nt: TGTGCCTGGAGTGGAGAAAAACTGTTTTTT

v_gene: TRBV29-1
abundance: .
j_gene: TRBJ1-2
d_gene: TRBD1
CDR3aa: CSVVDREKDGYTF
CDR3nt: TGCAGCGTTGTTGACAGGGAGAAGGATGGCTACACCTTC

v_gene: TRBV13
abundance: few
j_gene: TRBJ2-1
d_gene: .
CDR3aa: CASSRGLMEQFF
CDR3nt: TGTGCCAGCAGCCGGGGGCTCATGGAGCAGTTCTTC

v_gene: TRBV4-1
abundance: few
j_gene: TRBJ2-1
d_gene: .
CDR3aa: CASSHEGSSYNEQFF
CDR3nt: TGCGCCAGCAGCCACGAAGGGAGCTCCTACAATGAGCAGTTCTTC

v_gene: TRBV4-1
abundance: .
j_gene: TRBJ2-2
d_gene: TRBD1
CDR3aa: CASRTGNGELFF
CDR3nt: TGCGCCAGCAGGACAGGGAACGGGGAGCTGTTTTTT

v_gene: TRBV13
abundance: .
j_gene: TRBJ2-7
d_gene: .
CDR3aa: CASSPMGATYEQYF
CDR3nt: TGTGCCAGCAGCCCAATGGGGGCAACCTACGAGCAGTACTTC